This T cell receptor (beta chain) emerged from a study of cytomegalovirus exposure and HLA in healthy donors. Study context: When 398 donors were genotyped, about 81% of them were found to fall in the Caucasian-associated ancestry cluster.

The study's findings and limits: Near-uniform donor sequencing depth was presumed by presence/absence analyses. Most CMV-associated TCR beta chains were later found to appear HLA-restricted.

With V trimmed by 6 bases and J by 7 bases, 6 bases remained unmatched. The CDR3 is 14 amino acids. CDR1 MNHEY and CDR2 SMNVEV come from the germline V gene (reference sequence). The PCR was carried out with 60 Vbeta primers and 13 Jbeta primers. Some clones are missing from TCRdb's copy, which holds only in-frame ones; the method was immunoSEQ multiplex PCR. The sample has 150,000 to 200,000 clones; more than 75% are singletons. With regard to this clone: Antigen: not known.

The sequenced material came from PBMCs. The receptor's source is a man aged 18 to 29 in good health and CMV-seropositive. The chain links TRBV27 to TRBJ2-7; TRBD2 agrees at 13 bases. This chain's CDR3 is CASRGLAGHNEQYF. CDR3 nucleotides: TGTGCCAGCAGGGGACTAGCGGGGCATAATGAGCAGTACTTC.